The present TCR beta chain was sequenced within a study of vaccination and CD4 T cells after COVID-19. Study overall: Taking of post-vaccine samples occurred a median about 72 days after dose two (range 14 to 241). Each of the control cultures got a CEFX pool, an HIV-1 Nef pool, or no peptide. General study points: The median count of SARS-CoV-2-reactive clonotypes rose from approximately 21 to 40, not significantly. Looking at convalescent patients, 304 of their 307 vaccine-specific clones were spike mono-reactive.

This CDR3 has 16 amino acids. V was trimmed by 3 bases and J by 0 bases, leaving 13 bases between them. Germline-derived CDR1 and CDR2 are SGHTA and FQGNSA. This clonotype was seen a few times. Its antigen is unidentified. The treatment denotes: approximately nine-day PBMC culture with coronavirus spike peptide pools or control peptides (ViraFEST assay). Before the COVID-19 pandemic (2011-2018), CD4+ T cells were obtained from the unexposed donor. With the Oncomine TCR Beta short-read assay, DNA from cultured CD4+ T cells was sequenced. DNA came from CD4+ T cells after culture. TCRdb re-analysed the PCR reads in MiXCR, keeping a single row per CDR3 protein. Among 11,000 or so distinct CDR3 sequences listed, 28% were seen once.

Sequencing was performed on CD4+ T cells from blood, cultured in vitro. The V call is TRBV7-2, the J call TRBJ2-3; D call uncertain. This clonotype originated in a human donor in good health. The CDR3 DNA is TGTGCCAGCAGCTTCATAGGGCAGACTAGCACAGATACGCAGTATTTT. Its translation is CASSFIGQTSTDTQYF.